Listed below are T cell receptor beta chains from one sample, sequenced in a study of CXCR3-negative and CXCR3-positive naive CD8 T cells. One entry per CDR3 protein, without DNA, is what TCRdb gives after re-calling the 5' RACE reads. This sample's table reports tens of thousands of distinct CDR3 sequences. Input material: naive CXCR3- CD8+ T cells from blood. These receptors were obtained from a human donor in good health. Some clones in this sample may be carry-over from other donors' samples. CDR3s include the opening cysteine and the closing phenylalanine or tryptophan. Size tells how often a clone was seen (once, few, many) or the class of an expanded clone, and some rows leave it out.

J gene: TRBJ2-7; clone size: .; V gene: TRBV7-3; CDR3 protein: CASSPRGQGLYEQYF
J gene: TRBJ1-1; clone size: .; V gene: TRBV29-1; CDR3 protein: CSVDPSVQLNTEAFF
J gene: TRBJ2-5; clone size: .; V gene: TRBV28; CDR3 protein: CASSTPSGGGETQYF
J gene: TRBJ2-1; clone size: .; V gene: TRBV10-1; CDR3 protein: CASSESRDEQFF
J gene: TRBJ2-1; clone size: .; V gene: TRBV29-1; CDR3 protein: CSVGFARGHNEQFF
J gene: TRBJ2-1; clone size: .; V gene: TRBV7-6; CDR3 protein: CASSSRQVVENEQFF
J gene: TRBJ1-2; clone size: .; V gene: TRBV29-1; CDR3 protein: CSVWTGHNYTF
J gene: TRBJ2-5; clone size: .; V gene: TRBV25-1; CDR3 protein: CASSVEETQYF
J gene: TRBJ2-1; clone size: .; V gene: TRBV10-3; CDR3 protein: CAISRPLGSYNEQFF
J gene: TRBJ2-7; clone size: .; V gene: TRBV14; CDR3 protein: CASSPPDRYEQYF
J gene: TRBJ2-1; clone size: .; V gene: TRBV12-3/TRBV12-4; CDR3 protein: CASSLIRGRENEQFF
J gene: TRBJ2-1; clone size: .; V gene: TRBV21-1; CDR3 protein: CASSKGPRESSYNEQFF
J gene: TRBJ2-7; clone size: .; V gene: TRBV28; CDR3 protein: CASSFRAVAYEQYF
J gene: TRBJ2-1; clone size: .; V gene: TRBV9; CDR3 protein: CASSVGRVAPYNEQFF
J gene: TRBJ2-5; clone size: .; V gene: TRBV14; CDR3 protein: CASSLEHLETQYF
J gene: TRBJ2-3; clone size: medium-sized; V gene: TRBV7-6; CDR3 protein: CASSLTDTQYF
J gene: TRBJ2-5; clone size: .; V gene: TRBV7-6; CDR3 protein: CASSNAPVGETQYF
J gene: TRBJ2-7; clone size: .; V gene: TRBV7-9; CDR3 protein: CASSLPPGGGSYEQYF
J gene: TRBJ1-2; clone size: .; V gene: TRBV28; CDR3 protein: CASSPLGQFSYGYTF
J gene: TRBJ1-2; clone size: .; V gene: TRBV6-6; CDR3 protein: CASSPDGGYGYTF
J gene: TRBJ2-5; clone size: .; V gene: TRBV7-8; CDR3 protein: CASSLVGGVQETQYF
J gene: TRBJ2-7; clone size: .; V gene: TRBV29-1; CDR3 protein: CSVVGSVPEQYF
J gene: TRBJ2-3; clone size: .; V gene: TRBV6-2/TRBV6-3; CDR3 protein: CASSYYREPGGADTQYF
J gene: TRBJ1-5; clone size: .; V gene: TRBV10-3; CDR3 protein: CAISESRQGGNQPQHF
J gene: TRBJ2-7; clone size: medium-sized; V gene: TRBV5-5; CDR3 protein: CASSLSSSSSYEQYF
J gene: TRBJ2-7; clone size: .; V gene: TRBV6-5; CDR3 protein: CASSHGLALYEQYF
J gene: TRBJ2-7; clone size: .; V gene: TRBV15; CDR3 protein: CATSPAGTYEQYF
J gene: TRBJ2-2; clone size: .; V gene: TRBV7-9; CDR3 protein: CASSFRDRDMNTGELFF
J gene: TRBJ2-7; clone size: .; V gene: TRBV27; CDR3 protein: CASSLSPTGVENYEQYF
J gene: TRBJ2-7; clone size: .; V gene: TRBV6-6; CDR3 protein: CASSSRDREGEQYF
J gene: TRBJ1-1; clone size: .; V gene: TRBV3-1; CDR3 protein: CASSQDPGLLNTEAFF
J gene: TRBJ2-2; clone size: .; V gene: TRBV7-9; CDR3 protein: CASSSEGQYTGELFF
J gene: TRBJ2-7; clone size: .; V gene: TRBV11-3; CDR3 protein: CASSLRGTGWNYEQYF
J gene: TRBJ1-2; clone size: .; V gene: TRBV7-9; CDR3 protein: CASSGQQGDYARDYGYTF
J gene: TRBJ2-1; clone size: .; V gene: TRBV29-1; CDR3 protein: CSVESRVQSSYNEQFF
J gene: TRBJ2-1; clone size: .; V gene: TRBV28; CDR3 protein: CASSLSRNNEQFF
J gene: TRBJ2-2; clone size: .; V gene: TRBV7-3; CDR3 protein: CASSPGTGYTPGELFF
J gene: TRBJ2-2; clone size: .; V gene: TRBV29-1; CDR3 protein: CSVPAPGELFF
J gene: TRBJ2-1; clone size: .; V gene: TRBV7-2; CDR3 protein: CASSLDEGALGQFF
J gene: TRBJ2-7; clone size: .; V gene: TRBV6-2/TRBV6-3; CDR3 protein: CASSYTGGNYEQYF
J gene: TRBJ2-1; clone size: .; V gene: TRBV21-1; CDR3 protein: CASSTKYRRSSYNEQFF
J gene: TRBJ2-7; clone size: .; V gene: TRBV7-2; CDR3 protein: CASSQQGGSGRGEQYF
J gene: TRBJ2-2; clone size: .; V gene: TRBV2; CDR3 protein: CARGTGDTGELFF
J gene: TRBJ2-5; clone size: .; V gene: TRBV29-1; CDR3 protein: CSVETPDREETQYF
J gene: TRBJ1-2; clone size: .; V gene: TRBV29-1; CDR3 protein: CSVDRAGNYGYTF
J gene: TRBJ2-7; clone size: .; V gene: TRBV5-6; CDR3 protein: CASSLSDRVPSYEQYF
J gene: TRBJ2-3; clone size: .; V gene: TRBV6-5; CDR3 protein: CASSPTSFHTDTQYF
J gene: TRBJ2-3; clone size: .; V gene: TRBV27; CDR3 protein: CASSFTGTSGRGADTQYF
J gene: TRBJ1-2; clone size: .; V gene: TRBV5-1; CDR3 protein: CASSPDRGLGYTF
J gene: TRBJ2-5; clone size: .; V gene: TRBV29-1; CDR3 protein: CSVLREETQYF
J gene: TRBJ1-2; clone size: .; V gene: TRBV7-9; CDR3 protein: CASSYLQGEPRDGYTF
J gene: TRBJ2-7; clone size: .; V gene: TRBV7-8; CDR3 protein: CASSLGRRDNTPYEQYF
J gene: TRBJ2-1; clone size: .; V gene: TRBV7-9; CDR3 protein: CASSSSPSPAGEQFF
J gene: TRBJ2-1; clone size: .; V gene: TRBV7-3; CDR3 protein: CASGSGNRENNEQFF
J gene: TRBJ2-7; clone size: .; V gene: TRBV29-1; CDR3 protein: CSGGQAYEQYF